This TCR beta chain was obtained from a study of post-analysis software for immune sequencing data. In its sample, this clonotype was seen a few times. Built from TCR beta cDNA, the libraries had unique molecular identifiers in them. TCRdb independently ran MiXCR on the PCR reads; one entry per CDR3 protein. Of under 650,000 distinct CDR3 sequences in the sample, about 44% were seen once. Source material: blood. This TCR was sampled from a girl aged 5 to 17 with multiple sclerosis.

The CDR3 sequence: CAISESSARERGYTF. For the CDR3, the DNA is TGTGCCATCAGTGAGTCGTCAGCCAGGGAGAGAGGCTACACCTTC. The chain carries TRBV10-3 and TRBJ1-2; the D gene is possibly TRBD1 (5 bases). Germline V gene sequence: CDR1 ENHRY, CDR2 SYGVKD. The V end lost 0 bases, the J end lost 8 bases, and 16 bases lay between the germline ends. The CDR3 sequence is 15 residues long.